This is a list of T cell receptor beta chains from one sample in a study of shared clonotypes between healthy human individuals. Profiled with immunoSEQ multiplex PCR; TCRdb holds only in-frame clones, not every one. The sample carries 950,000 to 1,100,000 clones, about 80% recorded once. What was sequenced was memory CD4+ T cells sorted from blood. These TCRs come from a man younger than 35 in good health. Each CDR3 is given with its conserved first and last residue. The D gene is left open where the match is weak. Clone size appears in some rows only: once, few, many, or a class for an expanded clone.

cdr3_aa: CAWSVLPGINSPLHF
cdr3_nt: TGTGCCTGGAGTGTACTTCCAGGCATTAATTCACCCCTCCACTTT
j_call: TRBJ1-6
d_call: .
v_call: TRBV30
clone_size: .

cdr3_aa: CASSGFTTSQYF
cdr3_nt: TGTGCCAGCAGCGGATTTACGACTAGCCAGTACTTC
j_call: TRBJ2-5
d_call: .
v_call: TRBV2
clone_size: .

cdr3_aa: CAWRERVNKNIQYF
cdr3_nt: TGTGCCTGGAGGGAAAGGGTGAACAAAAACATTCAGTACTTC
j_call: TRBJ2-4
d_call: .
v_call: TRBV30
clone_size: .

cdr3_aa: CASSVFNEQFF
cdr3_nt: TGTGCCAGCAGCGTTTTCAATGAGCAGTTCTTC
j_call: TRBJ2-1
d_call: .
v_call: TRBV7-2
clone_size: .

cdr3_aa: CASSFSSGGPTDTQYF
cdr3_nt: TGTGCCAGCTCATTTTCTAGCGGGGGGCCCACAGATACGCAGTATTTT
j_call: TRBJ2-3
d_call: TRBD2
v_call: TRBV18
clone_size: .

cdr3_aa: CASSLGDPRSPLHF
cdr3_nt: TGTGCCAGCAGCTTGGGGGACCCTAGATCACCCCTCCACTTT
j_call: TRBJ1-6
d_call: .
v_call: TRBV7-3
clone_size: once

cdr3_aa: CAWSHRDRGAAKNIQYF
cdr3_nt: TGTGCCTGGAGTCACCGGGACAGAGGGGCAGCCAAAAACATTCAGTACTTC
j_call: TRBJ2-4
d_call: TRBD1
v_call: TRBV30
clone_size: .

cdr3_aa: CASSVAQGNTEAFF
cdr3_nt: TGTGCCAGCAGCGTAGCTCAGGGGAACACTGAAGCTTTCTTT
j_call: TRBJ1-1
d_call: .
v_call: TRBV9
clone_size: .

cdr3_aa: CASSPAEFSGNTIYF
cdr3_nt: TGTGCCAGCTCACCGGCAGAGTTTTCTGGAAACACCATATATTTT
j_call: TRBJ1-3
d_call: .
v_call: TRBV18
clone_size: .

cdr3_aa: CASSPNAAGSYEQYF
cdr3_nt: TGTGCCAGCTCACCGAACGCAGCGGGATCCTACGAGCAGTACTTC
j_call: TRBJ2-7
d_call: TRBD2
v_call: TRBV18
clone_size: .

cdr3_aa: CASSYSTGDWGSPLHF
cdr3_nt: TGTGCCAGCAGTTACTCGACAGGGGACTGGGGGTCACCCCTCCACTTT
j_call: TRBJ1-6
d_call: TRBD1
v_call: TRBV6-5
clone_size: .

cdr3_aa: CASSVGDVYSGNTIYF
cdr3_nt: TGTGCCAGCAGCGTAGGAGACGTATACTCTGGAAACACCATATATTTT
j_call: TRBJ1-3
d_call: .
v_call: TRBV9
clone_size: .

cdr3_aa: CASSERSGRRETQYF
cdr3_nt: TGTGCCAGCAGTGAACGGAGCGGGAGGAGGGAGACCCAGTACTTC
j_call: TRBJ2-5
d_call: TRBD2
v_call: TRBV6-1
clone_size: .

cdr3_aa: CASSETAPRSAGELFF
cdr3_nt: TGTGCCAGCAGTGAGACAGCCCCCAGGTCCGCCGGGGAGCTGTTTTTT
j_call: TRBJ2-2
d_call: .
v_call: TRBV2
clone_size: .

cdr3_aa: CASSQALGPRNTEAFF
cdr3_nt: TGTGCCAGCAGCCAGGCTCTGGGGCCTCGGAACACTGAAGCTTTCTTT
j_call: TRBJ1-1
d_call: .
v_call: TRBV5-4
clone_size: .

cdr3_aa: CASSLSSGQGNTGELFF
cdr3_nt: TGTGCCAGCAGTTTATCTTCTGGACAGGGGAACACCGGGGAGCTGTTTTTT
j_call: TRBJ2-2
d_call: TRBD1
v_call: TRBV27
clone_size: few

cdr3_aa: CASSNAGSYNEQFF
cdr3_nt: TGTGCCAGCAGCAATGCAGGCTCCTACAATGAGCAGTTCTTC
j_call: TRBJ2-1
d_call: .
v_call: TRBV7-9
clone_size: .

cdr3_aa: CASSSTGNGKFF
cdr3_nt: TGCGCCAGCAGTAGTACAGGGAATGGAAAGTTCTTC
j_call: TRBJ2-1
d_call: .
v_call: TRBV5-1
clone_size: .

cdr3_aa: CSVASASGETQYF
cdr3_nt: TGCAGCGTTGCCAGTGCATCGGGGGAGACCCAGTACTTC
j_call: TRBJ2-5
d_call: .
v_call: TRBV29-1
clone_size: many

cdr3_aa: CASSTSGHTNTGELFF
cdr3_nt: TGTGCCAGCAGTACTAGCGGCCATACGAACACCGGGGAGCTGTTTTTT
j_call: TRBJ2-2
d_call: TRBD2
v_call: TRBV5-6
clone_size: .

cdr3_aa: CASSSPSGGRTDTQYF
cdr3_nt: TGTGCCAGCAGCTCCCCGAGTGGGGGACGCACAGATACGCAGTATTTT
j_call: TRBJ2-3
d_call: .
v_call: TRBV5-6
clone_size: .

cdr3_aa: CSVRRDEDTGELFF
cdr3_nt: TGCAGCGTCCGGAGGGATGAAGATACCGGGGAGCTGTTTTTT
j_call: TRBJ2-2
d_call: .
v_call: TRBV29-1
clone_size: once

cdr3_aa: CASSHQPGQGKFHEQYF
cdr3_nt: TGCGCCAGCAGCCACCAACCAGGACAGGGTAAGTTCCACGAGCAGTACTTC
j_call: TRBJ2-7
d_call: TRBD1
v_call: TRBV4-3
clone_size: once

cdr3_aa: CASSPLNGTETYEQYF
cdr3_nt: TGTGCCAGCTCACCTCTGAACGGGACTGAAACCTACGAGCAGTACTTC
j_call: TRBJ2-7
d_call: .
v_call: TRBV18
clone_size: .

cdr3_aa: CAWSARVETQYF
cdr3_nt: TGTGCCTGGAGTGCCCGGGTGGAGACCCAGTACTTC
j_call: TRBJ2-5
d_call: .
v_call: TRBV30
clone_size: few

cdr3_aa: CASSLTGLQPQHF
cdr3_nt: TGTGCCAGCAGCCTGACAGGGCTTCAGCCCCAGCATTTT
j_call: TRBJ1-5
d_call: TRBD1
v_call: TRBV5-6
clone_size: once

cdr3_aa: CASSRGGLGQGEGGYTF
cdr3_nt: TGCGCCAGCAGCCGCGGCGGGCTTGGACAGGGGGAGGGTGGCTACACCTTC
j_call: TRBJ1-2
d_call: TRBD1
v_call: TRBV4-1
clone_size: .

cdr3_aa: CASSVTGGYTEAFF
cdr3_nt: TGTGCCAGCAGCGTTACAGGGGGCTACACTGAAGCTTTCTTT
j_call: TRBJ1-1
d_call: TRBD1
v_call: TRBV25-1
clone_size: many

cdr3_aa: CASSGASGRGWEQYF
cdr3_nt: TGTGCCAGCAGTGGAGCTAGCGGGAGAGGGTGGGAGCAGTACTTC
j_call: TRBJ2-7
d_call: TRBD2
v_call: TRBV6-1
clone_size: .

cdr3_aa: CASSGIQWDGNYGYTF
cdr3_nt: TGTGCCAGCAGTGGGATCCAGTGGGACGGTAACTATGGCTACACCTTC
j_call: TRBJ1-2
d_call: .
v_call: TRBV25-1
clone_size: .

cdr3_aa: CASSYRGLGTQYF
cdr3_nt: TGTGCCAGCAGTTACCGGGGGCTCGGTACGCAGTATTTT
j_call: TRBJ2-3
d_call: .
v_call: TRBV6-5
clone_size: .

cdr3_aa: CASSISGGSDTQYF
cdr3_nt: TGTGCCAGTAGTATAAGCGGGGGCTCCGATACGCAGTATTTT
j_call: TRBJ2-3
d_call: TRBD2
v_call: TRBV19
clone_size: few

cdr3_aa: CASRRTGENEQYF
cdr3_nt: TGCGCCAGCCGCCGGACAGGGGAAAACGAGCAGTACTTC
j_call: TRBJ2-7
d_call: TRBD1
v_call: TRBV4-1
clone_size: .

cdr3_aa: CAISERDGYGYTF
cdr3_nt: TGTGCCATCAGTGAGAGGGACGGCTATGGCTACACCTTC
j_call: TRBJ1-2
d_call: .
v_call: TRBV10-3
clone_size: once

cdr3_aa: CASSSRGGNIQYF
cdr3_nt: TGTGCCAGCAGCTCCAGGGGGGGAAACATTCAGTACTTC
j_call: TRBJ2-4
d_call: .
v_call: TRBV11-3
clone_size: .

cdr3_aa: CASTPGQGFHEQFF
cdr3_nt: TGTGCCAGCACACCGGGACAGGGGTTCCATGAGCAGTTCTTC
j_call: TRBJ2-1
d_call: TRBD1
v_call: TRBV6-5
clone_size: .

cdr3_aa: CASCLQLNTEAFF
cdr3_nt: TGTGCCAGCTGCCTACAATTGAACACTGAAGCTTTCTTT
j_call: TRBJ1-1
d_call: .
v_call: TRBV5-8
clone_size: .